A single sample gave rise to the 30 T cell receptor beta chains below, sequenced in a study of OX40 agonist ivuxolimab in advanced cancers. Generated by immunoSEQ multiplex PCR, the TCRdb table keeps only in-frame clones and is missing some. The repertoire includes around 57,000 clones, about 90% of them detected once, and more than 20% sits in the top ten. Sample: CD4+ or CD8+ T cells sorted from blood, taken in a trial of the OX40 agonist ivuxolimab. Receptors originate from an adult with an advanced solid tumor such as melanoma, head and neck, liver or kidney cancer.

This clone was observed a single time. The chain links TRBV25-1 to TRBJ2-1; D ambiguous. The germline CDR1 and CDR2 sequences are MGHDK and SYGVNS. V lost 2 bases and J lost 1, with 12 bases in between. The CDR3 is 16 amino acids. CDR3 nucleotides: TGTGCCAGCAGTGAAAGTCGCCGGCCTTCCTACAATGAGCAGTTCTTC. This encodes CASSESRRPSYNEQFF. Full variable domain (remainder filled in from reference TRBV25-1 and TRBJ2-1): EADIYQTPRYLVIGTGKKITLECSQTMGHDKMYWYQQDPGMELHLIHYSYGVNSTEKGDLSSESTVSRIRTEHFPLTLESARPSHTSQYLCASSESRRPSYNEQFFGPGTRLTVL.

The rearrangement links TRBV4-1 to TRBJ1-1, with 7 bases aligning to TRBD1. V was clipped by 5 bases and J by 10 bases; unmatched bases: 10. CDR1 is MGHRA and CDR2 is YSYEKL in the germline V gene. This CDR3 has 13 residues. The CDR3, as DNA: TGCGCCAGCAGCGCACAGGGGTGGGTCAGAGCTTTCTTT. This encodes CASSAQGWVRAFF.

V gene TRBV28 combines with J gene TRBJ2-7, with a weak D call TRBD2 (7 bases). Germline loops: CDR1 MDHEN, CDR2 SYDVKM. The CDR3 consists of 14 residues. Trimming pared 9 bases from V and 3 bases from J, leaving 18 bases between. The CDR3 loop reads CASWETGGRYEQYF. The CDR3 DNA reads TGTGCCAGTTGGGAGACGGGGGGCCGCTACGAGCAGTACTTC. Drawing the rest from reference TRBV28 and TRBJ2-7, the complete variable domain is DVKVTQSSRYLVKRTGEKVFLECVQDMDHENMFWYRQDPGLGLRLIYFSYDVKMKEKGDIPEGYSVSREKKERFSLILESASTNQTSMYLCASWETGGRYEQYFGPGTRLTVT.

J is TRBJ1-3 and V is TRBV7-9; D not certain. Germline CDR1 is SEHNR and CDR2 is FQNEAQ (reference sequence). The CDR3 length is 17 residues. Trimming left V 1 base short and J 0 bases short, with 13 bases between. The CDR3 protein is CASSLDLEGDSGNTIYF. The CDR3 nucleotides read TGTGCCAGCAGCTTAGATTTGGAGGGCGACTCTGGAAACACCATATATTTT.

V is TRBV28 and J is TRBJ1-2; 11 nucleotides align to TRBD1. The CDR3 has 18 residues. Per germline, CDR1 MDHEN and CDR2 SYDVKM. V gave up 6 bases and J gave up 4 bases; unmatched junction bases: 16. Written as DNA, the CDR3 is TGTGCCAGCAGACCCAAATACTACGGGACAGGGGGTCTCTATGGCTACACCTTC. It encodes CASRPKYYGTGGLYGYTF.

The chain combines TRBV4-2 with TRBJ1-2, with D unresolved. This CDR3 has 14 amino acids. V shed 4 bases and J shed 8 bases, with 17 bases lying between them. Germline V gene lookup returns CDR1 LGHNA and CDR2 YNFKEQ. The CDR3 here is CASSPLDGPMGYTF. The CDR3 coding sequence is TGTGCCAGCAGCCCCCTAGACGGCCCCATGGGCTACACCTTC.

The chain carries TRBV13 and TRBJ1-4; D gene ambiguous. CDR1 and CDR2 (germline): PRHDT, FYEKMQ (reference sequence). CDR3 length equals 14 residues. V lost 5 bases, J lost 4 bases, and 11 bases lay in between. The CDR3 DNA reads TGTGCCAGCAGCCTGGACGGCCGTAATGAAAAACTGTTTTTT. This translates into CASSLDGRNEKLFF.

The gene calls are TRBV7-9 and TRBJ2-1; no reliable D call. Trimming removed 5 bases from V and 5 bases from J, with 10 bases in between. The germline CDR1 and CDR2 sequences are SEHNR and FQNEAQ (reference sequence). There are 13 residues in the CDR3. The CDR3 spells CASSPRRDNEQFF. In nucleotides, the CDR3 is TGTGCCAGCAGCCCACGCAGAGACAATGAGCAGTTCTTC.

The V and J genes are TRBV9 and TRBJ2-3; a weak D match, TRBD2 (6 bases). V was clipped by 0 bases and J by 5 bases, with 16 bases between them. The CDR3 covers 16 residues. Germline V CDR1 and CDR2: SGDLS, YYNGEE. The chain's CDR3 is CASSVEGTGVGDTQYF. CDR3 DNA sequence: TGTGCCAGCAGCGTAGAGGGCACGGGAGTGGGAGATACGCAGTATTTT.

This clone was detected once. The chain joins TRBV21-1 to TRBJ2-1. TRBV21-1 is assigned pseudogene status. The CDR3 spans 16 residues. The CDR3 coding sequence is TGTGCCAGCAGCGAGTATACACGTGTAAAACTCAATGAGCAGTTCTTC. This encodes CASSEYTRVKLNEQFF.

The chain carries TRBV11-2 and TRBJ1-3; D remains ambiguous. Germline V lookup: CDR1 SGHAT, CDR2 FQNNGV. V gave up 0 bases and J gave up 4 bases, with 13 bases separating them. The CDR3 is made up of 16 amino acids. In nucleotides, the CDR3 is TGTGCCAGCAGCTTAGATCGAGCGGTAGGGGGAAACACCATATATTTT. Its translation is CASSLDRAVGGNTIYF.

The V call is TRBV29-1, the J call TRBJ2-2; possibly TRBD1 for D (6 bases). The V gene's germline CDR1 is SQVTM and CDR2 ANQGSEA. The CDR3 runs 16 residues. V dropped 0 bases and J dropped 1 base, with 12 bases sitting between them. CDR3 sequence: CSVEDWGQGNTGELFF. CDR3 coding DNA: TGCAGCGTTGAAGATTGGGGGCAGGGGAACACCGGGGAGCTGTTTTTT.

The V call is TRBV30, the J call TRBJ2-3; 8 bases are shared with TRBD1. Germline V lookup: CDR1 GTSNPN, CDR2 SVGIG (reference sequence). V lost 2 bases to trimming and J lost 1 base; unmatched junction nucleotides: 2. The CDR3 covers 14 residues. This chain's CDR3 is CAWSRTGRTDTQYF. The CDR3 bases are TGTGCCTGGAGTAGGACAGGGCGCACAGATACGCAGTATTTT.

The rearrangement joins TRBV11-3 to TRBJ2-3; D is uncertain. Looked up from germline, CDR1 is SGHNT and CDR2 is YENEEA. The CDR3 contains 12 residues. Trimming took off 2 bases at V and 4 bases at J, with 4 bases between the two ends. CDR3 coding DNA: TGTGCCAGCAGCTTAAAATCAGATACGCAGTATTTT. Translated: CASSLKSDTQYF. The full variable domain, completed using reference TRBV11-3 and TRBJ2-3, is EAGVVQSPRYKIIEKKQPVAFWCNPISGHNTLYWYLQNLGQGPELLIRYENEEAVDDSQLPKDRFSAERLKGVDSTLKIQPAELGDSAVYLCASSLKSDTQYFGPGTRLTVL.

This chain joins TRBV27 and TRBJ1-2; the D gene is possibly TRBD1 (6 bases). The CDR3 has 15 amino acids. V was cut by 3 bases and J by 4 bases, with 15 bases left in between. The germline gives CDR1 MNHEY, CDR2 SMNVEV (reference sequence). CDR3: CASSFLSDRFYGYTF. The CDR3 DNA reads TGTGCCAGCAGTTTTTTGTCCGACAGGTTCTATGGCTACACCTTC.

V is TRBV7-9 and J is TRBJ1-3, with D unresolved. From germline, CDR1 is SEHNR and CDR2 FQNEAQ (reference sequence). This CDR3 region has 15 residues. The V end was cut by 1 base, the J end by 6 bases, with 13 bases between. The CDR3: CASSLVLSGANTIYF. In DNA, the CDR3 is TGTGCCAGCAGCTTAGTTCTATCAGGTGCAAACACCATATATTTT. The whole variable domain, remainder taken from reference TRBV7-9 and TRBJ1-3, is DTGVSQNPRHKITKRGQNVTFRCDPISEHNRLYWYRQTLGQGPEFLTYFQNEAQLEKSRLLSDRFSAERPKGSFSTLEIQRTEQGDSAMYLCASSLVLSGANTIYFGEGSWLTVV.

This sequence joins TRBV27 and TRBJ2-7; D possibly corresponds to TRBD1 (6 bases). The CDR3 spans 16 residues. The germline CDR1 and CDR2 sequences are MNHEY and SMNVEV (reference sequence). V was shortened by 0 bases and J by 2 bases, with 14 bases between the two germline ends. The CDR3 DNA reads TGTGCCAGCAGTTTATCGCAGGGGCATAAAGCCTACGAGCAGTACTTC. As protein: CASSLSQGHKAYEQYF.

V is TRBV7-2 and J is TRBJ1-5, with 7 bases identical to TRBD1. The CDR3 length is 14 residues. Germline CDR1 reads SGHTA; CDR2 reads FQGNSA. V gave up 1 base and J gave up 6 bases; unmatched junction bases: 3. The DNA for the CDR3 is TGTGCCAGCAGCTTAGGCGGGACAGTTCAGCCCCAGCATTTT. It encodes CASSLGGTVQPQHF.

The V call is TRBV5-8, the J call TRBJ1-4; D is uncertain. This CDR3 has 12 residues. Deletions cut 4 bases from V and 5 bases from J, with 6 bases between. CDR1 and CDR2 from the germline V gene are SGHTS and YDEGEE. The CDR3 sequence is CASSRQNEKLFF. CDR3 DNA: TGTGCCAGCAGCCGTCAGAATGAAAAACTGTTTTTT.

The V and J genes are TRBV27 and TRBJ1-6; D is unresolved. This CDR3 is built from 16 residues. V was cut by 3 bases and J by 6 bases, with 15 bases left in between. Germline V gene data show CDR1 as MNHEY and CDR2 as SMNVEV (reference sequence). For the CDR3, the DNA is TGTGCCAGCAGTTTCTCCCCGGACGGTCCTAATTCACCCCTCCACTTT. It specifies CASSFSPDGPNSPLHF.

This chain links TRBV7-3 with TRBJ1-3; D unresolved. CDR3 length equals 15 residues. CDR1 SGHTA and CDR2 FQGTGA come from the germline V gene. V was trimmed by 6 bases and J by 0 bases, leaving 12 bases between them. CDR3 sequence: CASRLGRFSGNTIYF. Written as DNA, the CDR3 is TGTGCCAGCAGACTTGGACGGTTCTCTGGAAACACCATATATTTT.

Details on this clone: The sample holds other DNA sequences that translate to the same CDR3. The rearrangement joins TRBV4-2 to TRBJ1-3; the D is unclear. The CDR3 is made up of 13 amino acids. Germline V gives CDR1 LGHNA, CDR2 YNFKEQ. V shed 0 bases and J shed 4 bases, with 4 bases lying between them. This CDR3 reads CASSQDWGNTIYF. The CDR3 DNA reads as TGTGCCAGCAGCCAAGACTGGGGAAACACCATATATTTT.

The CDR3 protein is CASSIGTLSNQPQHF. In DNA, the CDR3 is TGTGCCAGTAGTATAGGAACCCTTAGCAATCAGCCCCAGCATTTT. V gene TRBV19 combines with J gene TRBJ1-5; no clear D. This CDR3 has 15 residues. Germline V gene lookup returns CDR1 LNHDA and CDR2 SQIVND (reference sequence). V gave up 1 base and J gave up 0 bases, with 7 bases separating them.

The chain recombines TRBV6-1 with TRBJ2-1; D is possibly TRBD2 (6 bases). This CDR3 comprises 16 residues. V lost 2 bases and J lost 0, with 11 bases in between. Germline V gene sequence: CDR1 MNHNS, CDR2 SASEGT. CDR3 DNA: TGTGCCAGCAGTGAACCTAGCGACAGCTCCTACAATGAGCAGTTCTTC. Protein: CASSEPSDSSYNEQFF.

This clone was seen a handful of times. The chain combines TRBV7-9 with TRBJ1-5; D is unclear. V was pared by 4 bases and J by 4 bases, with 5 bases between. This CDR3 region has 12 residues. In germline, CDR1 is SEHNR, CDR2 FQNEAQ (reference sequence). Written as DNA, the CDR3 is TGTGCCAGCAGCTCTCAAAATCAGCCCCAGCATTTT. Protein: CASSSQNQPQHF.

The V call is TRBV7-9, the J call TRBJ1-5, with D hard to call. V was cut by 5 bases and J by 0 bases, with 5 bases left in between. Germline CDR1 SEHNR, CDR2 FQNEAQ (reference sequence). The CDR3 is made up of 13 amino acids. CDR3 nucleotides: TGTGCCAGCAGCCCTTATAGCAATCAGCCCCAGCATTTT. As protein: CASSPYSNQPQHF.

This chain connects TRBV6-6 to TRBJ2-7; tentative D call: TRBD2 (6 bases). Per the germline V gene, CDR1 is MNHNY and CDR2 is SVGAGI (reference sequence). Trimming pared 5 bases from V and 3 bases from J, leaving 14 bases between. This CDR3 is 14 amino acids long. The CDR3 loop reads CASSNSGTIYEQYV. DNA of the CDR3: TGTGCCAGCAGTAATAGCGGAACTATCTACGAGCAGTACGTC.

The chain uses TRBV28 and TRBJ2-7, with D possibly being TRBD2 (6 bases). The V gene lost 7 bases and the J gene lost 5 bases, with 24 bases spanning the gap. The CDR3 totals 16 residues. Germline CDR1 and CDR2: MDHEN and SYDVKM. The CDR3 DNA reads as TGTGCCAGCACCCCGTGGGGGAGTAGGAGGGTCAACGAGCAGTACTTC. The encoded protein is CASTPWGSRRVNEQYF.

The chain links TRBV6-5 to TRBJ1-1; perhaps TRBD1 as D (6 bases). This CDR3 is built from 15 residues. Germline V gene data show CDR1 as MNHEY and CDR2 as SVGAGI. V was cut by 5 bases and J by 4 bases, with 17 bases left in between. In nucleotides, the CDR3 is TGTGCCAGCAGTCTACAGGGAGGGTTGGGCACTGAAGCTTTCTTT. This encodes CASSLQGGLGTEAFF.

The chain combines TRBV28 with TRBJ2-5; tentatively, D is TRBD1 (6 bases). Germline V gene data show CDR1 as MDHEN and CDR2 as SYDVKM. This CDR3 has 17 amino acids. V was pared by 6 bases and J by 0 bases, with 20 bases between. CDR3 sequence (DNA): TGTGCCAGCAGGACCCCAATAGGGCAGGGGTACCAAGAGACCCAGTACTTC. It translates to CASRTPIGQGYQETQYF.